The present TCR beta chain was sequenced within a study of blood T cells in healthy people across ages. General study findings and limits: With naive T cell percentage, TCR beta diversity showed a strong correlation.

This clonotype was found many times. Its antigen is undetermined. Primed by a sample-barcoded 5' primer and a J-beta primer mix, a second PCR proceeded for 7 to 11 cycles. TCRdb processed the 5' RACE reads anew with MiXCR; each CDR3 protein has one entry. This sample has 1.5 million to 1.8 million distinct CDR3 sequences, with 35% to 45% found just once. CDR1 and CDR2 from the germline V gene are SNHLY and FYNNEI. Trimming took 1 base from V and 4 from J, leaving 5 bases between them. This CDR3 has 13 amino acids. The gene calls are TRBV2 and TRBJ2-1, with D unresolved. The sample taken for sequencing was blood. This sequence originates from a woman between 18 and 29 years old in good health. The CDR3 bases are TGTGCCAGCAGTGAAGTGGTGTACAATGAGCAGTTCTTC. This sequence encodes CASSEVVYNEQFF.